This passage covers 4 T cell receptor beta chains from one sample sequenced in a study of naive and memory T cell subsets. An equimolar mix of two oligonucleotides served as the beta constant-region primer for TRBC1 and TRBC2. TCRdb recomputed calls from the UMI-ligation and nested PCR reads with MiXCR, one row per CDR3 protein. Altogether 140,000 to 150,000 distinct CDR3 sequences are present, 15% to 20% being singletons, with the ten largest covering roughly 0.14%. The sequenced material came from naive CD4+ T cells from blood. These receptors were collected from a human donor in good health.

The rearrangement joins TRBV12-3 or TRBV12-4 to TRBJ2-5; 11 nucleotides align to TRBD2. V was clipped by 6 bases and J by 0 bases; unmatched bases: 6. This CDR3 is built from 16 residues. CDR3 in amino acids: CASRTGLAAYQETQYF. CDR3 coding DNA: TGTGCCAGCAGGACGGGACTAGCGGCGTACCAAGAGACCCAGTACTTC.

The chain carries TRBV18 and TRBJ1-1; the match to TRBD1 covers 8 bases. CDR3 length: 15 amino acids. Germline V gene lookup returns CDR1 KGHSH and CDR2 LQKENI. V lost 5 bases, J lost 1 base, and 6 bases stayed unmatched. In DNA, the CDR3 is TGTGCCAGCTCAAGACAGGGGACTGAGAACACTGAAGCTTTCTTT. This translates into CASSRQGTENTEAFF. Variable domain in full (rest from reference TRBV18 and TRBJ1-1): NAGVMQNPRHLVRRRGQEARLRCSPMKGHSHVYWYRQLPEEGLKFMVYLQKENIIDESGMPKERFSAEFPKEGPSILRIQQVVRGDSAAYFCASSRQGTENTEAFFGQGTRLTVV.

This CDR3 is CASSPGTAGNTIYF. The CDR3 nucleotides read TGTGCCAGCTCACCCGGGACAGCTGGAAACACCATATATTTT. This sequence joins TRBV18 and TRBJ1-3, with TRBD1 matching 7 bases. The ends lost 3 bases at V and 2 bases at J; junction bases unmatched: 1. Germline loops: CDR1 KGHSH, CDR2 LQKENI. The CDR3 is 14 residues long.

In this sample, this clonotype turned up a few times. This chain links TRBV19 with TRBJ1-2; TRBD1 agrees at 9 bases. Germline lookup yields CDR1 LNHDA and CDR2 SQIVND (reference sequence). The J segment lost 5 bases and the V segment lost 10 bases, leaving 8 bases of the junction unmatched. CDR3 length: 13 amino acids. The CDR3 region is CATYRDRAYGYTF. The CDR3 DNA follows: TGTGCCACCTACCGGGACAGGGCTTATGGCTACACCTTC.